The 21 T cell receptor beta chains below were found in one sample sequenced in a study of T cell responses to AZD1222 COVID-19 vaccine. Only in-frame clones appear in the TCRdb table, and some are missing; sequencing was by immunoSEQ multiplex PCR. Among about 75,000 clones listed, around 88% were seen once. Material: peripheral blood, obtained 28 days after the second dose of the MenACWY control vaccine. The receptors stem from an adult who received the MenACWY meningococcal vaccine as a control.

The gene calls are TRBV9 and TRBJ1-1, with 7 bases aligning to TRBD1. Germline loops: CDR1 SGDLS, CDR2 YYNGEE. CDR3 length: 18 residues. The J segment lost 0 bases and the V segment lost 3 bases, leaving 14 bases of the junction unmatched. The CDR3 protein is CASSGDGTVERMNTEAFF. CDR3 coding DNA: TGTGCCAGCAGCGGAGACGGGACAGTCGAGAGGATGAACACTGAAGCTTTCTTT.

This chain uses TRBV27 with TRBJ2-1; 16 bases are shared with TRBD2. J lost 0 bases, V lost 5 bases, and 10 bases had no gene match. Germline V CDR1 and CDR2: MNHEY, SMNVEV (reference sequence). The CDR3 covers 20 residues. CDR3 loop: CASSLLKGLAGGRSYNEQFF. Here the CDR3 DNA reads TGTGCCAGCAGTCTCCTTAAGGGACTAGCGGGGGGGCGCTCCTACAATGAGCAGTTCTTC.

V and J are TRBV18 and TRBJ1-1; no definite D call. Trimming left V 0 bases short and J 0 bases short, with 8 bases between. The CDR3 spans 15 residues. The germline V gene has CDR1 KGHSH and CDR2 LQKENI. The CDR3 DNA is TGTGCCAGCTCACCACCTGGACGGATGAACACTGAAGCTTTCTTT. Translation gives CASSPPGRMNTEAFF.

The chain links TRBV6-5 to TRBJ2-7; D is tentatively TRBD1 or TRBD2 (6 bases each). CDR3 size: 16 residues. With 3 bases removed from V and 0 bases from J, the gap between germline ends came to 15 bases. The germline CDR1 and CDR2 sequences are MNHEY and SVGAGI. CDR3 sequence: CASSYEGGASSYEQYF. The CDR3 DNA is TGTGCCAGCAGTTATGAGGGGGGTGCGAGCTCCTACGAGCAGTACTTC.

J is TRBJ1-4 and V is TRBV19; D is ambiguous. Trimming stripped 0 bases from V and 5 bases from J, with 7 bases between. CDR1 and CDR2 (germline): LNHDA, SQIVND (reference sequence). This CDR3 spans 14 amino acids. DNA of the CDR3: TGTGCCAGTAGTATAGACTGGCAGAATGAAAAACTGTTTTTT. Its protein is CASSIDWQNEKLFF.

The chain couples TRBV12-5 to TRBJ1-1; D is perhaps TRBD1 (5 bases). The V end was cut by 1 base, the J end by 7 bases, with 10 bases between. Germline values: CDR1 LGHNT, CDR2 FRNRAP. This CDR3 is 13 amino acids long. For the CDR3, the DNA is TGTGCTAGTGGTTTGGGTGTGGGGGTTGAAGCTTTCTTT. The encoded protein is CASGLGVGVEAFF.

The chain carries TRBV4-2 and TRBJ1-6; a weak D match, TRBD1 (6 bases). Trimming pared 0 bases from V and 2 bases from J, leaving 8 bases between. Germline V lookup: CDR1 LGHNA, CDR2 YNFKEQ. The CDR3 extends over 16 amino acids. This CDR3 is CASSQDHRAYNSPLHF. In DNA, the CDR3 is TGTGCCAGCAGCCAAGACCACAGGGCCTATAATTCACCCCTCCACTTT.

This rearrangement joins TRBV28 to TRBJ1-2; D possibly corresponds to TRBD1 (5 bases). V lost 6 bases to trimming and J lost 2 bases, with 7 bases between them. The CDR3 contains 12 residues. Germline V lookup: CDR1 MDHEN, CDR2 SYDVKM. The CDR3 here is CASRQGNYGYTF. In DNA, the CDR3 is TGTGCCAGCAGGCAGGGAAACTATGGCTACACCTTC.

This clone showed up just a few times. The CDR3 spells CAIARTEGEQYF. The DNA of the CDR3 is TGTGCCATCGCCCGGACAGAGGGCGAGCAGTACTTC. The chain combines TRBV10-3 with TRBJ2-7; D is possibly TRBD1 (6 bases). The CDR3 runs 12 residues. CDR1 ENHRY and CDR2 SYGVKD come from the germline V gene. The V gene lost 8 bases and the J gene lost 6 bases, with 14 bases spanning the gap.

The chain is built from TRBV11-2 and TRBJ1-6, with no clear D. The germline V gene has CDR1 SGHAT and CDR2 FQNNGV. The germline V and J ends were trimmed by 0 bases and 9 bases, with 6 bases remaining between them. The CDR3 totals 13 residues. The CDR3: CASSLETGSPLHF. The CDR3 region has the DNA TGTGCCAGCAGCTTAGAGACGGGTTCACCCCTCCACTTT. The entire variable domain, with the rest obtained from reference TRBV11-2 and TRBJ1-6, is as follows: EAGVAQSPRYKIIEKRQSVAFWCNPISGHATLYWYQQILGQGPKLLIQFQNNGVVDDSQLPKDRFSAERLKGVDSTLKIQPAKLEDSAVYLCASSLETGSPLHFGNGTRLTVT.

The chain is built from TRBV11-3 and TRBJ1-6; no definite D call. V was shortened by 1 base and J by 9 bases, with 1 base between the two germline ends. The CDR3 extends over 11 amino acids. Germline V gene data show CDR1 as SGHNT and CDR2 as YENEEA. In DNA form, the CDR3 reads TGTGCCAGCAGCTTAGGTTCACCCCTCCACTTT. Protein product: CASSLGSPLHF.

This sequence joins TRBV19 and TRBJ2-7; 10 nucleotides match TRBD1. The CDR3 runs to 16 residues. CDR1 is LNHDA, CDR2 SQIVND, per germline (reference sequence). After removal of 3 bases from V and 5 bases from J, the junction contained 10 bases not matched to a gene. CDR3 bases: TGTGCCAGTAGTATGGGAACCGGGACAGGGGAACACGAGCAGTACTTC. Amino acids: CASSMGTGTGEHEQYF. Complete variable domain (other parts from reference TRBV19 and TRBJ2-7): DGGITQSPKYLFRKEGQNVTLSCEQNLNHDAMYWYRQDPGQGLRLIYYSQIVNDFQKGDIAEGYSVSREKKESFPLTVTSAQKNPTAFYLCASSMGTGTGEHEQYFGPGTRLTVT.

The chain joins TRBV5-1 to TRBJ1-6, with a weak D call TRBD1 (5 bases). V gave up 1 base and J gave up 4 bases, with 12 bases separating them. The length of the CDR3 is 16 residues. Per the germline V gene, CDR1 is SGHRS and CDR2 is YFSETQ. The CDR3 DNA sequence: TGCGCCAGCAGCTTGATTCCTGACAGTTATAATTCACCCCTCCACTTT. Translated, it gives CASSLIPDSYNSPLHF.

The rearrangement joins TRBV6-5 to TRBJ2-6; perhaps TRBD1 as D (5 bases). The CDR3 is made up of 16 amino acids. Germline lookup yields CDR1 MNHEY and CDR2 SVGAGI. Trimming cost V 2 bases and J 0 bases, with 8 bases left between them. The CDR3 loop reads CASSYGAASGANVLTF. The CDR3 bases are TGTGCCAGCAGTTACGGGGCGGCCTCTGGGGCCAACGTCCTGACTTTC.

V usage is TRBV6-1 and J usage is TRBJ1-2; D is ambiguous. Trimming pared 2 bases from V and 4 bases from J, leaving 17 bases between. This CDR3 has 16 amino acids. Germline CDR1 is MNHNS and CDR2 is SASEGT. DNA of the CDR3: TGTGCCAGCAGTGAAAAGATAGGGAGGGAGGGCTATGGCTACACCTTC. This codes for CASSEKIGREGYGYTF.

The chain employs TRBV5-6 and TRBJ2-7; D is ambiguous. Germline-derived CDR1 and CDR2 are SGHDT and YYEEEE. V gave up 0 bases and J gave up 7 bases, with 8 bases separating them. CDR3 length equals 12 residues. CDR3 protein: CASSLGLWEQYF. Written as DNA, the CDR3 is TGTGCCAGCAGCTTGGGATTGTGGGAGCAGTACTTC.

The chain couples TRBV5-6 to TRBJ1-1, with D unresolved. This CDR3 has 13 residues. Looked up from germline, CDR1 is SGHDT and CDR2 is YYEEEE. V was clipped by 1 base and J by 1 base, with 5 bases between them. The CDR3 bases are TGTGCCAGCAGCTTGAGAGGGAACACTGAAGCTTTCTTT. This codes for CASSLRGNTEAFF.

This clone appeared once. V is TRBV14 and J is TRBJ2-3, with a possible D match to TRBD2 (6 bases). Germline CDR1 and CDR2: SGHDN and FVKESK. V lost 5 bases to trimming and J lost 7 bases, with 19 bases between them. The CDR3 runs to 15 residues. DNA of the CDR3: TGTGCCAGCAGCAACCCGGACCTCGGGGGATATACGCAGTATTTT. Translation: CASSNPDLGGYTQYF.

This chain connects TRBV5-4 to TRBJ2-3; perhaps D is TRBD1 or TRBD2 (5 bases each). Germline loops: CDR1 SGHNT, CDR2 YYREEE (reference sequence). V was pared by 6 bases and J by 2 bases, with 13 bases between. CDR3 length: 14 amino acids. DNA of the CDR3: TGTGCCAGCAAACGGGACGGACCCACAGATACGCAGTATTTT. This codes for CASKRDGPTDTQYF. Complete variable domain (other parts from reference TRBV5-4 and TRBJ2-3): ETGVTQSPTHLIKTRGQQVTLRCSSQSGHNTVSWYQQALGQGPQFIFQYYREEENGRGNFPPRFSGLQFPNYSSELNVNALELDDSALYLCASKRDGPTDTQYFGPGTRLTVL.

This clone was observed a handful of times. The gene calls are TRBV19 and TRBJ1-1; D might be TRBD1 (5 bases). Germline CDR1 is LNHDA and CDR2 is SQIVND (reference sequence). The CDR3 has 13 residues. V shed 5 bases and J shed 8 bases, with 15 bases lying between them. The CDR3 DNA reads TGTGCCAGTAGTCCCGGGACGGCAATGGAAGCTTTCTTT. Translation gives CASSPGTAMEAFF.

The rearrangement links TRBV29-1 to TRBJ1-1; the match to TRBD1 covers 8 bases. Losses at the gene ends were 5 bases for V and 3 bases for J; bases not matched to a gene: 5. CDR1 is SQVTM and CDR2 is ANQGSEA in the germline V gene. The CDR3 is made up of 13 amino acids. CDR3 in DNA: TGCAGCGTTACGACAGGGGCGTACACTGAAGCTTTCTTT. Amino acid sequence: CSVTTGAYTEAFF.